Only one count was recorded for the clone carrying this TCR beta chain. Its antigen is currently unknown. Per germline, CDR1 MNHEY and CDR2 SMNVEV (reference sequence). Trimming left V 3 bases short and J 8 bases short, with 23 bases between. The CDR3 runs 17 residues. These data are taken from a study of shared clonotypes between healthy human individuals. Study information: The donors, two women and three men, were aged 18 to 49. CD8 memory received one plate per donor, CD8 naive two, CD4 memory three and CD4 naive three.

Study results and caveats: Across a handful of donors, naive CD4 shared 4.5% to 6%, naive CD8 more than 3%, memory CD4 roughly 2.3%, memory CD8 under 0.5%.

Only in-frame clones appear in the TCRdb table, and some are missing; sequencing was by immunoSEQ multiplex PCR. Altogether over a million clones are present, roughly 97% being singletons, with the ten largest covering approximately 1.1%. This chain connects TRBV27 to TRBJ2-1, with D possibly matching TRBD1 (6 bases). The source of this sequence is a man younger than 45 in good health. Sequenced material: naive CD4+ T cells sorted from blood. The subset was: CD45RA+ positively selected. CDR3 residues: CASSLAGAQARGYEQFF. DNA of the CDR3: TGTGCCAGCAGTTTGGCAGGGGCGCAGGCGAGGGGGTATGAGCAGTTCTTC.